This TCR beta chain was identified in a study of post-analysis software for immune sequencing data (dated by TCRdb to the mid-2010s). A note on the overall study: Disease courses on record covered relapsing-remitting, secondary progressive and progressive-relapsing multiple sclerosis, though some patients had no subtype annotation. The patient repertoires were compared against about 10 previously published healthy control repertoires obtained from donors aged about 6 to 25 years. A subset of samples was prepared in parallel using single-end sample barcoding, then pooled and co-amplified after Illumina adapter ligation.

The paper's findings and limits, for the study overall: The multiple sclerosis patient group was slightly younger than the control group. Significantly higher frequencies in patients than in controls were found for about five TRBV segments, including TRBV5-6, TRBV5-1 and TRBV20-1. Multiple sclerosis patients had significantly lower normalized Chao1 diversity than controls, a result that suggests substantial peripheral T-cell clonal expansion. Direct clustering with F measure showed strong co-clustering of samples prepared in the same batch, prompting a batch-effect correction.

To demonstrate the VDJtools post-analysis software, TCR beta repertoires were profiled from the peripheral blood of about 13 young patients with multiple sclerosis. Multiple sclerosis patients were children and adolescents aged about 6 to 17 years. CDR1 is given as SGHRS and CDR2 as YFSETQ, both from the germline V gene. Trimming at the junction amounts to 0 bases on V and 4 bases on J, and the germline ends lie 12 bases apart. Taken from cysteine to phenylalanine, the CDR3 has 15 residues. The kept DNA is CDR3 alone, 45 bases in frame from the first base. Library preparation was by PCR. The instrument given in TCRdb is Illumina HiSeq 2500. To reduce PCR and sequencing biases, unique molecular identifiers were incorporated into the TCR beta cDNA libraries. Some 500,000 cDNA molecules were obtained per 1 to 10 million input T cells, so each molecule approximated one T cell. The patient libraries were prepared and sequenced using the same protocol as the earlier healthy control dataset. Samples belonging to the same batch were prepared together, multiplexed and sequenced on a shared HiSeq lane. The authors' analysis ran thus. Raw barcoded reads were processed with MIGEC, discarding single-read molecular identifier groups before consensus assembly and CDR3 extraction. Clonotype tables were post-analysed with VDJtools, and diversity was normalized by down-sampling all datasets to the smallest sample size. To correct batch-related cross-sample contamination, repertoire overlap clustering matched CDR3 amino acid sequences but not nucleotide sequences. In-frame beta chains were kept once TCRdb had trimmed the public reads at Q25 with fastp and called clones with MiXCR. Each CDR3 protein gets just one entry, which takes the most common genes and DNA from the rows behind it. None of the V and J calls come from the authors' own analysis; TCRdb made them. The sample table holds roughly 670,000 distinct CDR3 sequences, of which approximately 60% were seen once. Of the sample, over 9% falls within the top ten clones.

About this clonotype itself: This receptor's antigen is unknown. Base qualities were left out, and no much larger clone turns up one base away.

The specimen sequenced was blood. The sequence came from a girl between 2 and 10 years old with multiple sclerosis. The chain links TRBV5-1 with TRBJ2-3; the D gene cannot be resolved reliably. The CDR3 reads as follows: CASSLAPREADTQYF. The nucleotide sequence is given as TGCGCCAGCAGCTTGGCGCCCAGAGAGGCAGATACGCAGTATTTT.